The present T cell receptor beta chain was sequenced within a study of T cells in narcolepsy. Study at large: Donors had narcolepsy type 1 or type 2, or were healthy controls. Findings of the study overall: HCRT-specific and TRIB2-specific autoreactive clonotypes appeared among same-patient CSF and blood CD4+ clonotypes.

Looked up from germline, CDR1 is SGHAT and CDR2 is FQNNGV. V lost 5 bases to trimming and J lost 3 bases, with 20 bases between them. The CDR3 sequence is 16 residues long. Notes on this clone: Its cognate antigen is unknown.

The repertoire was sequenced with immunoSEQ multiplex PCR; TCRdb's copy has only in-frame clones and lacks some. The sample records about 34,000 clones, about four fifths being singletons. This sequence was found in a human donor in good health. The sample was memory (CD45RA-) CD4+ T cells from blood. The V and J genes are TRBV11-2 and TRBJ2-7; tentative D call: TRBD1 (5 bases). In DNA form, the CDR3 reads TGTGCCAGCAGCCCCGTCAACCGGGCCAGGGACTACGAGCAGTACTTC. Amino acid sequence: CASSPVNRARDYEQYF. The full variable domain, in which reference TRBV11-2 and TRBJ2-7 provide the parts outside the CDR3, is EAGVAQSPRYKIIEKRQSVAFWCNPISGHATLYWYQQILGQGPKLLIQFQNNGVVDDSQLPKDRFSAERLKGVDSTLKIQPAKLEDSAVYLCASSPVNRARDYEQYFGPGTRLTVT.